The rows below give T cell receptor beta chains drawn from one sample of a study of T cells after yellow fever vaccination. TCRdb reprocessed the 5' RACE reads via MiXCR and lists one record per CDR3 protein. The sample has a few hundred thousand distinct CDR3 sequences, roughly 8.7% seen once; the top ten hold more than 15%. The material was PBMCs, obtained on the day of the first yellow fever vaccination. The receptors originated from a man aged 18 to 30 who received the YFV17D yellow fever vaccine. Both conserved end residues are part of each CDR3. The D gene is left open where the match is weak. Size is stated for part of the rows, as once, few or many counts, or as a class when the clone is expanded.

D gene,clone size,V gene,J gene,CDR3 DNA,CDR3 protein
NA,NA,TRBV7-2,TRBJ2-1,TGTGCCAGCAGCTTAGCTAGACTAGGGGGGTCCTACAATGAGCAGTTCTTC,CASSLARLGGSYNEQFF
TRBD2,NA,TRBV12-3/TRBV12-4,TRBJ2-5,TGTGCCAGCAGCTCTATAGCGGGGGGGAATGAGACCCAGTACTTC,CASSSIAGGNETQYF
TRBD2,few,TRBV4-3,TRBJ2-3,TGCGCCAGCAGCCAAGATAGCGGGGGGGCCCGGGATACGCAGTATTTT,CASSQDSGGARDTQYF
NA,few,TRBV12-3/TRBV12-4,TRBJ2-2,TGTGCCAGCAGCTCCCGGGGTCTTTGGTCGAACACCGGGGAGCTGTTTTTT,CASSSRGLWSNTGELFF
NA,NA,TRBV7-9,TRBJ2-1,TGTGCCAGCAGCCCTAGCGTAACCTACAATGAGCAGTTCTTC,CASSPSVTYNEQFF
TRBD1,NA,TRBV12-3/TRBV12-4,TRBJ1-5,TGTGCCAGCAGTCCCGGGACAGGGCTTCGGCCCCAGCATTTT,CASSPGTGLRPQHF
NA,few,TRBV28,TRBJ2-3,TGTGCCAGCAATGACCCCCGACATACGCAGTATTTT,CASNDPRHTQYF
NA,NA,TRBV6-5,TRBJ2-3,TGTGCCAGCAGTTCAGGAAGCTCGCGTGAATATGGGTCGCAGTATTTT,CASSSGSSREYGSQYF
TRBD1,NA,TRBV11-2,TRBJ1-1,TGTGCCAGCAGCTTCGGCAGGGGGATAGCTGAAGCTTTCTTT,CASSFGRGIAEAFF
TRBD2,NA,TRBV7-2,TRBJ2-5,TGTGCCAGCAGCTTATGGGAGGGAGAGACCCAGTACTTC,CASSLWEGETQYF
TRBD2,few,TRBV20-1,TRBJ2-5,TGCAGTGCTAGCGGGGGGGCGGGCTTGGAGACCCAGTACTTC,CSASGGAGLETQYF
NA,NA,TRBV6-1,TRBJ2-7,TGTGCCAGCATTCACCACGGGGAGTCCTACGAGCAGTACTTC,CASIHHGESYEQYF
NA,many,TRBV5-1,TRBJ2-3,TGCGCCAGCAGCCCGGGGGTTACAGATACGCAGTATTTT,CASSPGVTDTQYF
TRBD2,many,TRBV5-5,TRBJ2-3,TGTGCCAGCAGCTTGGAAGCGGGGGGCTGGACTGATACGCAGTATTTT,CASSLEAGGWTDTQYF
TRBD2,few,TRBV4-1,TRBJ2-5,TGCGCCAGCAGCTACTCGTTGGGCGGGGGAGAGACCCAGTACTTC,CASSYSLGGGETQYF
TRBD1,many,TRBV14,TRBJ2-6,TGTGCCAGCAGCGTCCGGGACAGGGGATCTGGGGCCAACGTCCTGACTTTC,CASSVRDRGSGANVLTF
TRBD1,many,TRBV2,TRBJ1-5,TGTGCCAGCAGTGCGCAGGGGGGCAGCAATCAGCCCCAGCATTTT,CASSAQGGSNQPQHF
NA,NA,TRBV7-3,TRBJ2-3,TGTGCCAGCAGCTACTATAGCGGAAGCACAGATACGCAGTATTTT,CASSYYSGSTDTQYF
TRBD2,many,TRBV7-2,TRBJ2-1,TGTGCCAGCAGCCCCGGACTAGAGTACAATGAGCAGTTCTTC,CASSPGLEYNEQFF
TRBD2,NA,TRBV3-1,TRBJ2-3,TGTGCCAGCAGCCAACTAGCGGGGAGGACCGCAGATACGCAGTATTTT,CASSQLAGRTADTQYF
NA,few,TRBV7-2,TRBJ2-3,TGTGCCAGCGGCGCCTCTGTCGACACGCAGTATTTT,CASGASVDTQYF
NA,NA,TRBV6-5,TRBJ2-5,TGTGCCAGCAGTTACGGGGCAGAAGTTCAAGAGACCCAGTACTTC,CASSYGAEVQETQYF
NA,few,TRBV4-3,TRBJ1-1,TGCGCCAGCAGCCAGGATCTCTATATGGTCAGGGGAACTGAAGCTTTCTTT,CASSQDLYMVRGTEAFF
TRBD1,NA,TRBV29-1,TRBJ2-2,TGCAGCGTTGAAGCGACAGGGCGAACCGGGGAGCTGTTTTTT,CSVEATGRTGELFF
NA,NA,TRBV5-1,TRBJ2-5,TGCGCCAGCAGGCGCGGGGAAACCCAAGAGACCCAGTACTTC,CASRRGETQETQYF
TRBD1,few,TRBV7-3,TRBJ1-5,TGTGCCAGCAGCACCGACAGGGGCCGTAGCAATCAGCCCCAGCATTTT,CASSTDRGRSNQPQHF
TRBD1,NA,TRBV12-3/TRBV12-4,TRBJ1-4,TGTGCCAGCACCAGACAGGGTAATGAAAAACTGTTTTTT,CASTRQGNEKLFF
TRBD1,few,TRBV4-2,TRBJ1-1,TGTGCCAGCAGCCCCCCCGGGACAGGGCCCACTGAAGCTTTCTTT,CASSPPGTGPTEAFF
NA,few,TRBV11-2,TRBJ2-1,TGTGCCAGCATCGGTCGGCGGGGGCCGGATGAGCAGTTCTTC,CASIGRRGPDEQFF
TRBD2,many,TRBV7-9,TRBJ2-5,TGTGCCAGCAGCTACAGCGGGGGGGCCTTGGAGACCCAGTACTTC,CASSYSGGALETQYF
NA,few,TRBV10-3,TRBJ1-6,TGTGCCATCAGTGAGGAGGGGTCCTCCTATAATTCACCCCTCCACTTT,CAISEEGSSYNSPLHF
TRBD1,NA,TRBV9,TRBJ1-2,TGTGCCAGCAGCGTAGGCCCCTTGACAGGGCCCTATGGCTACACCTTC,CASSVGPLTGPYGYTF
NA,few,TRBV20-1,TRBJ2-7,TGCAGTGCTTGGGACCGCAGTTACGAGCAGTACTTC,CSAWDRSYEQYF
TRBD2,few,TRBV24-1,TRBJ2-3,TGTGCCACCAGTGATTTACAGGTGGGGGGGGATACGCAGTATTTT,CATSDLQVGGDTQYF
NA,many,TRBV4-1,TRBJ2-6,TGCGCCAGCAGCCATCTCTCTGGGGCCAACGTCCTGACTTTC,CASSHLSGANVLTF
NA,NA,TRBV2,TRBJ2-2,TGTGCCAGCAGTGAGGGCAATTCGAACACCGGGGAGCTGTTTTTT,CASSEGNSNTGELFF
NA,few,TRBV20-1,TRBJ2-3,TGCAGTGTACCGAGGGCGGGCACAGATACGCAGTATTTT,CSVPRAGTDTQYF
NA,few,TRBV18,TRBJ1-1,TGTGCCAGCTCAAACGGGGGGCTCGGGGCTGAAGCTTTCTTT,CASSNGGLGAEAFF
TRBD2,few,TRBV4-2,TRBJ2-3,TGTGCCAGCAGCCAAGCATTTGGGGGGGAAGATACGCAGTATTTT,CASSQAFGGEDTQYF
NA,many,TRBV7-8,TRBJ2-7,TGTGCCAGCAGCTTAAATTTCGGCGGAGTCTACGAGCAGTACTTC,CASSLNFGGVYEQYF
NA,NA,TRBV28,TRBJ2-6,TGTGCCAGCACAGACAGTTCTTCTGGGGCCAACGTCCTGACTTTC,CASTDSSSGANVLTF
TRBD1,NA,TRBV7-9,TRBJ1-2,TGTGCCAGCAGCATCCGGACAGGGCCAGGGGGCTATGGCTACACCTTC,CASSIRTGPGGYGYTF
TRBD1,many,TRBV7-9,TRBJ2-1,TGTGCCAGCAGCTCATGGACAGGGGGGAATGAGCAGTTCTTC,CASSSWTGGNEQFF
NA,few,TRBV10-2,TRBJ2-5,TGCGCCAGCAGCGACCGGGGGCCGGGAGAGACCCAGTACTTC,CASSDRGPGETQYF
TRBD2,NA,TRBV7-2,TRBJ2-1,TGTGCCAGCAGCCCAACTAGCGGGTTATCTGGGGAGCAGTTCTTC,CASSPTSGLSGEQFF
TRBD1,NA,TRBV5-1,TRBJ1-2,TGCGCCAGCAGCTCCATGGGAGGGGGCTCCTATGGCTACACCTTC,CASSSMGGGSYGYTF